Listed here is a single TCR beta chain. The target antigen is unknown. Germline CDR1 is PRHDT and CDR2 is FYEKMQ (reference sequence). V was pared by 2 bases and J by 5 bases, with 8 bases between. This CDR3 region has 13 residues. The entry originates in a study of regulatory T cells in long-lasting Graves disease. About the research overall: Positivity for TSH receptor antibodies plus over 5 years of antithyroid drugs meant persistent Graves' disease. Broader study findings: Limited samples may have lowered accuracy.

In building TCR beta libraries, iRepertoire HTBI primers were used together with Arm-PCR of CDR3 regions. In the authors' workflow: The study identified 50 to 70 TRBV and 11 to 15 TRBJ segments across samples. TCRdb reprocessed the multiplex PCR reads via MiXCR and lists one record per CDR3 protein. These V and J calls derive from TCRdb rather than the authors' analysis. The sample lists more than 300,000 distinct CDR3 sequences, approximately 25% seen once, with around 30% in the top ten. The sample's time point: persistent/refractory GD, antithyroid drugs over 5 years with positive TRAb. PBMCs provided the RNA from which the TCR library was made. EDTA tubes received about 9.3 milliliters of collected peripheral blood.

This receptor was taken from a woman aged 40-49 years with Graves disease. The sequences come from peripheral blood mononuclear cells (PBMCs), collected when the disease was refractory, from a patient treated with antithyroid drugs. The gene calls are TRBV13 and TRBJ2-3; the D gene is possibly TRBD2 (5 bases). The CDR3 DNA follows: TGTGCCAGCAGCTTAAGGCGGGTAGATACGCAGTATTTT. This translates into CASSLRRVDTQYF.